Below, 27 T cell receptor beta chains from the same sample are listed, as sequenced in a study of OX40 agonist ivuxolimab in advanced cancers. Libraries were prepared by immunoSEQ multiplex PCR; TCRdb keeps only in-frame clonotypes and omits some of them. The sample gives about 51,000 clones, 80% to 85% of which show up once; just over 3% is in the top ten. The sample was CD4+ or CD8+ T cells sorted from blood, taken in a trial of the OX40 agonist ivuxolimab. The source is an adult with an advanced solid tumor such as melanoma, head and neck, liver or kidney cancer.

The rearrangement links TRBV10-3 to TRBJ2-7; TRBD1 matches at 8 bases. Germline V CDR1 and CDR2: ENHRY, SYGVKD. J gave up 3 bases and V 0 bases, and 7 bases lay outside the gene matches. There are 16 residues in the CDR3. The CDR3 DNA reads TGTGCCATCAGTGAGTCGATGAGTGGACAGGGCTACGAGCAGTACTTC. Residues: CAISESMSGQGYEQYF.

The gene calls are TRBV19 and TRBJ2-1; possibly TRBD2 for D (6 bases). V was clipped by 2 bases and J by 4 bases, with 15 bases between them. CDR1 and CDR2 from the germline V gene are LNHDA and SQIVND (reference sequence). This CDR3 contains 16 residues. CDR3 region: CASSIREDLGYNEQFF. The CDR3 DNA sequence: TGTGCCAGTAGTATAAGGGAGGACCTCGGTTACAATGAGCAGTTCTTC.

This clone has only one observation. V is TRBV2 and J is TRBJ1-6, with TRBD1 identical over 9 bases. Germline CDR1 SNHLY, CDR2 FYNNEI. The CDR3 consists of 15 residues. The ends lost 3 bases at V and 7 bases at J; junction bases unmatched: 4. This chain's CDR3 is CASSDFGTGNSPLHF. The CDR3 bases are TGTGCCAGCAGTGACTTCGGGACAGGGAATTCACCCCTCCACTTT.

The genes are TRBV6-5 and TRBJ2-3; D may match TRBD1 or TRBD2 (6 bases each). CDR3 length: 14 residues. With 2 bases removed from V and 3 bases from J, the gap between germline ends came to 9 bases. Germline V gene data show CDR1 as MNHEY and CDR2 as SVGAGI. CDR3 loop: CASSYGGLTDTQYF. CDR3 DNA sequence: TGTGCCAGCAGTTACGGGGGGCTGACAGATACGCAGTATTTT.

The V and J genes are TRBV21-1 and TRBJ2-4. TRBV21-1 is a pseudogene locus. There are 15 residues in the CDR3. CDR3 loop: CASSGAERAKNIQYF. The CDR3 nucleotides read TGTGCCAGCAGCGGGGCCGAGCGGGCCAAAAACATTCAGTACTTC.

The chain joins TRBV19 to TRBJ1-1; 10 bases match TRBD1. The V segment lost 4 bases and the J segment 5 bases; nucleotides outside the gene matches: 1. The CDR3 sequence is 13 residues long. The germline V gene has CDR1 LNHDA and CDR2 SQIVND (reference sequence). CDR3 protein: CASSTDRGTEAFF. DNA of the CDR3: TGTGCCAGTAGTACGGACAGGGGGACTGAAGCTTTCTTT. Supplemented by reference TRBV19 and TRBJ1-1, the full variable domain reads DGGITQSPKYLFRKEGQNVTLSCEQNLNHDAMYWYRQDPGQGLRLIYYSQIVNDFQKGDIAEGYSVSREKKESFPLTVTSAQKNPTAFYLCASSTDRGTEAFFGQGTRLTVV.

V and J are TRBV5-6 and TRBJ1-2; a weak D match, TRBD1 (5 bases). CDR1 is SGHDT and CDR2 is YYEEEE in the germline V gene. With 2 bases removed from V and 7 bases from J, the gap between germline ends came to 18 bases. This CDR3 comprises 15 residues. CDR3 amino acids: CASSFVPGPGGGYTF. CDR3 coding DNA: TGTGCCAGCAGCTTTGTCCCGGGACCGGGGGGTGGCTACACCTTC. The variable domain in full, with the rest retrieved from reference TRBV5-6 and TRBJ1-2, is DAGVTQSPTHLIKTRGQQVTLRCSPKSGHDTVSWYQQALGQGPQFIFQYYEEEERQRGNFPDRFSGHQFPNYSSELNVNALLLGDSALYLCASSFVPGPGGGYTFGSGTRLTVV.

The chain is built from TRBV6-1 and TRBJ1-4, with D hard to call. V lost 8 bases, J lost 8 bases, and 9 bases lay in between. The germline gives CDR1 MNHNS, CDR2 SASEGT. This CDR3 comprises 11 residues. The CDR3 nucleotides are TGTGCCAGCGGAGGGTTCGAAAAACTGTTTTTT. This encodes CASGGFEKLFF.

The CDR3, as DNA: TGTGCTAGTGGTTCGGCCGCGACAGGCTTCAGTGGGGAGCTGTTTTTT. This encodes CASGSAATGFSGELFF. The J gene is TRBJ2-2, the V gene TRBV12-5; TRBD1 is a possible D gene (6 bases). Germline V gene data show CDR1 as LGHNT and CDR2 as FRNRAP. This CDR3 is 16 amino acids long. The V end lost 4 bases, the J end lost 8 bases, and 20 bases lay between the germline ends. Supplemented by reference TRBV12-5 and TRBJ2-2, the full variable domain reads DARVTQTPRHKVTEMGQEVTMRCQPILGHNTVFWYRQTMMQGLELLAYFRNRAPLDDSGMPKDRFSAEMPDATLATLKIQPSEPRDSAVYFCASGSAATGFSGELFFGEGSRLTVL.

The chain has TRBV27 and TRBJ2-2; 10 bases fit TRBD1. Germline trimming cut 3 bases from V and 6 bases from J; bases unmatched to any gene: 4. This CDR3 comprises 15 residues. Germline values: CDR1 MNHEY, CDR2 SMNVEV (reference sequence). The CDR3 spells CASSFPGQGAGELFF. The CDR3 DNA sequence: TGTGCCAGCAGTTTCCCTGGACAGGGGGCCGGGGAGCTGTTTTTT.

This clone appeared a few times. The chain couples TRBV2 to TRBJ2-7, with D possibly TRBD1 on 6 matching bases. The V end was cut by 3 bases, the J end by 6 bases, with 9 bases between. The CDR3 length is 12 residues. Germline CDR1 is SNHLY and CDR2 is FYNNEI. This chain's CDR3 is CASSEGHSEQYF. As DNA, the CDR3 is TGTGCCAGCAGTGAGGGACACAGCGAGCAGTACTTC.

This clone came up once. The chain has TRBV25-1 and TRBJ2-1; TRBD2 agrees at 8 bases. In germline, CDR1 is MGHDK, CDR2 SYGVNS. This CDR3 contains 15 residues. V trimming: 7 bases; J trimming: 7 bases; junction bases outside the gene matches: 12. DNA for the CDR3: TGTGCCAGCACCCAGAGCGGGGGCGCGGGGAATGAGCAGTTCTTC. Protein: CASTQSGGAGNEQFF. Supplemented by reference TRBV25-1 and TRBJ2-1, the full variable domain reads EADIYQTPRYLVIGTGKKITLECSQTMGHDKMYWYQQDPGMELHLIHYSYGVNSTEKGDLSSESTVSRIRTEHFPLTLESARPSHTSQYLCASTQSGGAGNEQFFGPGTRLTVL.

Remarks on this clone: One junction end disagrees with the germline gene, perhaps due to a read error. Other DNA sequences of this sample code for an identical CDR3. This chain joins TRBV10-3 and TRBJ2-5; TRBD1 aligns across 7 bases. The germline V gene has CDR1 ENHRY and CDR2 SYGVKD. The CDR3 is 14 residues long. The CDR3 is CAISEWTGQETQYF. The CDR3 nucleotides are TGTGCCATCAGCGAGTGGACAGGCCAAGAGACCCAGTACTTC.

The V call is TRBV10-3, the J call TRBJ2-5; tentative D call: TRBD1 (6 bases). V lost 6 bases, J lost 4 bases, and 9 bases lay in between. CDR1 and CDR2 (germline): ENHRY, SYGVKD. The CDR3 is made up of 12 amino acids. The CDR3 region has the DNA TGTGCCATCAGCTCGGACAGAGAGACCCAGTACTTC. Amino acid sequence: CAISSDRETQYF.

The genes are TRBV6-1 and TRBJ2-3; D gene ambiguous. CDR3 length: 15 amino acids. V lost 6 bases to trimming and J lost 0 bases, with 13 bases between them. Germline assignment: CDR1 MNHNS and CDR2 SASEGT. The CDR3 nucleotides are TGTGCCAGCAGGGGATCTCCCTCTAGCACAGATACGCAGTATTTT. It is translated as CASRGSPSSTDTQYF.

The V gene is TRBV7-2, the J gene TRBJ1-1; TRBD1 aligns across 9 bases. V gave up 1 base and J gave up 0 bases; unmatched junction bases: 6. This CDR3 is 17 amino acids long. Germline CDR1 is SGHTA and CDR2 is FQGNSA. CDR3 DNA sequence: TGTGCCAGCAGCTTAGTTGTTGGACAGGGGTTGAACACTGAAGCTTTCTTT. It translates to CASSLVVGQGLNTEAFF.

The table lists this clone with a count of one. The chain is built from TRBV5-1 and TRBJ1-6; D gene uncertain. Germline CDR1 reads SGHRS; CDR2 reads YFSETQ. Between the trimmed V and J ends, which lost 2 bases and 8 bases, there was a span of 11 bases. This CDR3 contains 14 residues. CDR3 sequence (DNA): TGCGCCAGCAGCTTTGGGGATTCTGATTCACCCCTCCACTTT. Protein product: CASSFGDSDSPLHF.

The rearrangement joins TRBV18 to TRBJ2-3, with D possibly matching TRBD1 (6 bases). Germline values: CDR1 KGHSH, CDR2 LQKENI. With 9 bases removed from V and 4 bases from J, the gap between germline ends came to 17 bases. This CDR3 spans 14 amino acids. The CDR3 coding sequence is TGTGCCAGTTTACGGGACACTGGTCCAGATACGCAGTATTTT. Translated: CASLRDTGPDTQYF.

This clone was observed once. V is TRBV6-5 and J is TRBJ2-4; D possibly corresponds to TRBD1 (5 bases). This CDR3 region has 12 residues. The germline V gene has CDR1 MNHEY and CDR2 SVGAGI. Trimming took off 6 bases at V and 5 bases at J, with 8 bases between the two ends. For the CDR3, the DNA is TGTGCCAGCAGAACAGGCCAAAACATTCAGTACTTC. It is translated as CASRTGQNIQYF.

This clone was observed a few times. V usage is TRBV6-5 and J usage is TRBJ1-6, with 7 bases fitting TRBD1. The junction had 5 bases not matched to a gene; V was cut back by 4 bases and J by 5 bases. Germline-derived CDR1 and CDR2 are MNHEY and SVGAGI. This CDR3 contains 15 residues. CDR3 in DNA: TGTGCCAGCAGTTCCGGACAGGTGAATAATTCACCCCTCCACTTT. This codes for CASSSGQVNNSPLHF.

The genes are TRBV19 and TRBJ2-2; no clear D. The CDR3 has 15 residues. V gave up 1 base and J gave up 2 bases, with 8 bases separating them. CDR1 LNHDA and CDR2 SQIVND come from the germline V gene (reference sequence). CDR3 sequence reads: CASSIANSNTGELFF. The CDR3 DNA reads TGTGCCAGTAGTATAGCCAACTCAAACACCGGGGAGCTGTTTTTT.

The genes are TRBV11-1 and TRBJ1-1, with a tentative D call TRBD1 (5 bases). CDR3 size: 15 residues. Germline CDR1 and CDR2: SGHAT and FQDESV (reference sequence). With 5 bases removed from V and 0 bases from J, the gap between germline ends came to 13 bases. CDR3 amino acids: CASSPGAEMNTEAFF. For the CDR3, the DNA is TGTGCCAGCAGCCCCGGGGCGGAGATGAACACTGAAGCTTTCTTT.

The chain has TRBV10-1 and TRBJ1-4, with D unclear. CDR1 and CDR2 from the germline V gene are WNHNN and SYGVQD (reference sequence). V was trimmed by 6 bases and J by 7 bases, leaving 15 bases between them. The CDR3 runs 14 residues. DNA for the CDR3: TGCGCCAGCAGGCCACCTCTCGTTTTTGAAAAACTGTTTTTT. This codes for CASRPPLVFEKLFF.

This clone was observed a single time. The genes are TRBV5-6 and TRBJ2-7; a possible D gene is TRBD1 (5 bases). Germline V gene data show CDR1 as SGHDT and CDR2 as YYEEEE. CDR3 length: 13 amino acids. V was trimmed by 4 bases and J by 8 bases, leaving 16 bases between them. The CDR3 coding sequence is TGTGCCAGCAGCGCCGGTGCACAGGTTCAGCAGTACTTC. Translated: CASSAGAQVQQYF.

The chain has TRBV19 and TRBJ2-7, with D perhaps TRBD2 (6 bases). Trimming pared 3 bases from V and 2 bases from J, leaving 14 bases between. Germline CDR1 reads LNHDA; CDR2 reads SQIVND (reference sequence). The length of the CDR3 is 15 residues. The CDR3 here is CASSMGGGSTYEQYF. DNA of the CDR3: TGTGCCAGTAGTATGGGTGGGGGGAGCACCTACGAGCAGTACTTC.

This clone was recorded only once. The V and J genes are TRBV28 and TRBJ1-3; D remains ambiguous. The CDR3 length is 15 residues. V lost 4 bases and J lost 4, with 14 bases in between. Germline V gene data show CDR1 as MDHEN and CDR2 as SYDVKM. The CDR3 spells CASSSQDNSGNTIYF. The CDR3 coding sequence is TGTGCCAGCAGTTCGCAAGACAATTCCGGAAACACCATATATTTT.

The rearrangement uses TRBV6-1 and TRBJ1-1; 9 bases align to TRBD1. The CDR3 totals 14 residues. V shed 7 bases, J shed 4 bases, and the junction held 7 bases outside the gene matches. The germline CDR1 and CDR2 sequences are MNHNS and SASEGT. The CDR3 loop reads CASNKGQGITEAFF. The DNA of the CDR3 is TGTGCCAGCAATAAAGGACAGGGGATCACTGAAGCTTTCTTT.